A selection of T cell receptor beta chains follows, all from one sample in a study of Graves' ophthalmopathy and Graves' hyperthyroidism. From the multiplex PCR reads, TCRdb called clonotypes with MiXCR, one entry per CDR3 protein. Of about 660,000 distinct CDR3 sequences detected, roughly 39% appear once; the ten largest clones hold 2.5% to 3.5%. Sequencing used peripheral blood. Source of these receptors: an adult man with Graves' ophthalmopathy. Each CDR3 is given with its conserved first and last residue. D genes are given only for firm matches. Some rows mark clone size as missing; the rest say once, few, many or name a class of expanded clone.

J gene: TRBJ2-5
clone size: .
V gene: TRBV5-1
D gene: TRBD2
CDR3 protein: CASSSPEAGGEETQYF
CDR3 DNA: TGCGCCAGCAGCTCACCCGAAGCGGGGGGAGAAGAGACCCAGTACTTC

J gene: TRBJ2-7
clone size: few
V gene: TRBV25-1
D gene: .
CDR3 protein: CASSEETRATDDSYEQYF
CDR3 DNA: TGTGCCAGCAGTGAAGAGACTAGAGCTACAGACGACAGCTACGAGCAGTACTTC

J gene: TRBJ2-1
clone size: .
V gene: TRBV5-1
D gene: .
CDR3 protein: CASGGSNEQFF
CDR3 DNA: TGCGCCAGCGGAGGGTCCAATGAGCAGTTCTTC

J gene: TRBJ2-3
clone size: few
V gene: TRBV29-1
D gene: .
CDR3 protein: CSVDRSHILF
CDR3 DNA: TGCAGCGTCGACAGGTCACACATCCTCTTT

J gene: TRBJ2-3
clone size: few
V gene: TRBV10-3
D gene: .
CDR3 protein: CAISLSTDTQYF
CDR3 DNA: TGTGCCATCAGTCTCTCCACAGATACGCAGTATTTT

J gene: TRBJ1-1
clone size: few
V gene: TRBV2
D gene: .
CDR3 protein: CASSSGGAGGRMNTEAFF
CDR3 DNA: TGTGCCAGCAGTTCGGGGGGCGCGGGAGGGCGGATGAACACTGAAGCTTTCTTT

J gene: TRBJ1-6
clone size: many
V gene: TRBV7-3
D gene: .
CDR3 protein: CASSQGWDSPLHF
CDR3 DNA: TGTGCCAGCAGCCAAGGATGGGATTCACCCCTCCACTTT

J gene: TRBJ1-5
clone size: .
V gene: TRBV10-3
D gene: .
CDR3 protein: CAISASEVNQPQHF
CDR3 DNA: TGTGCCATCAGTGCTAGCGAAGTCAATCAGCCCCAGCATTTT

J gene: TRBJ1-2
clone size: many
V gene: TRBV7-8
D gene: TRBD1
CDR3 protein: CASSPRQGGDGYTF
CDR3 DNA: TGTGCCAGCAGCCCCAGACAGGGGGGAGATGGCTACACCTTC

J gene: TRBJ1-5
clone size: .
V gene: TRBV7-9
D gene: .
CDR3 protein: CASSTKGGLDVAQHF
CDR3 DNA: TGTGCCAGCAGCACGAAGGGGGGACTCGATGTTGCCCAGCATTTT

J gene: TRBJ1-6
clone size: many
V gene: TRBV19
D gene: .
CDR3 protein: CASREQGPDGSPLHF
CDR3 DNA: TGTGCCAGTAGGGAACAGGGTCCTGATGGTTCACCCCTCCACTTT

J gene: TRBJ1-1
clone size: .
V gene: TRBV20-1
D gene: .
CDR3 protein: CSARYGGGGTEAFF
CDR3 DNA: TGCAGTGCTAGGTACGGGGGGGGTGGCACTGAAGCTTTCTTT

J gene: TRBJ2-5
clone size: many
V gene: TRBV10-3
D gene: TRBD2
CDR3 protein: CAISREGQETQYF
CDR3 DNA: TGTGCCATCAGCCGGGAGGGCCAAGAGACCCAGTACTTC

J gene: TRBJ1-1
clone size: .
V gene: TRBV12-3/TRBV12-4
D gene: .
CDR3 protein: CASSRGREENTEAFF
CDR3 DNA: TGTGCCAGCAGCCGGGGACGGGAAGAGAACACTGAAGCTTTCTTT

J gene: TRBJ2-7
clone size: .
V gene: TRBV4-2
D gene: .
CDR3 protein: CASSQAVVSGEQYF
CDR3 DNA: TGTGCCAGCAGCCAAGCGGTTGTCTCCGGCGAGCAGTACTTC

J gene: TRBJ2-7
clone size: .
V gene: TRBV10-3
D gene: TRBD1
CDR3 protein: CAISGTGEHYEQYF
CDR3 DNA: TGTGCCATCAGTGGGACAGGGGAACACTACGAGCAGTACTTC

J gene: TRBJ2-2
clone size: .
V gene: TRBV9
D gene: .
CDR3 protein: CASSVVGRGAGELFF
CDR3 DNA: TGTGCCAGCAGCGTAGTCGGACGGGGAGCCGGGGAGCTGTTTTTT

J gene: TRBJ1-5
clone size: many
V gene: TRBV2
D gene: .
CDR3 protein: CASTSTRQAYNQPQHF
CDR3 DNA: TGTGCCAGCACCTCAACCCGACAAGCTTACAATCAGCCCCAGCATTTT

J gene: TRBJ2-5
clone size: .
V gene: TRBV2
D gene: TRBD1
CDR3 protein: CASSLQGTGQETQYF
CDR3 DNA: TGTGCCAGCAGTCTCCAAGGGACAGGTCAAGAGACCCAGTACTTC

J gene: TRBJ1-4
clone size: once
V gene: TRBV6-1
D gene: .
CDR3 protein: CANTRDGQGQEKLFF
CDR3 DNA: TGTGCCAACACCAGGGACGGACAAGGCCAAGAAAAACTGTTTTTT

J gene: TRBJ1-1
clone size: .
V gene: TRBV3-1
D gene: .
CDR3 protein: CASSREPYRDEASF
CDR3 DNA: TGTGCCAGCAGCCGAGAACCCTACAGGGACGAAGCTTCCTTT

J gene: TRBJ1-5
clone size: few
V gene: TRBV10-3
D gene: .
CDR3 protein: CASSATGSQPQHF
CDR3 DNA: TGTGCCAGCAGTGCCACAGGGAGTCAGCCCCAGCATTTT

J gene: TRBJ1-5
clone size: .
V gene: TRBV6-5
D gene: TRBD1
CDR3 protein: CASSYLGGLSNQPQHF
CDR3 DNA: TGTGCCAGCAGTTACCTAGGGGGCCTAAGCAATCAGCCCCAGCATTTT

J gene: TRBJ1-6
clone size: .
V gene: TRBV19
D gene: .
CDR3 protein: CASSIGLVGAVNQPLHF
CDR3 DNA: TGTGCCAGTAGTATAGGGCTCGTAGGGGCGGTCAATCAACCCCTCCACTTT

J gene: TRBJ1-1
clone size: many
V gene: TRBV20-1
D gene: .
CDR3 protein: CSATASEIEAFF
CDR3 DNA: TGCAGTGCAACGGCCTCCGAGATTGAAGCTTTCTTT

J gene: TRBJ2-7
clone size: .
V gene: TRBV5-1
D gene: TRBD1
CDR3 protein: CASSFPSTGDYEQYF
CDR3 DNA: TGCGCCAGCAGCTTTCCCTCGACAGGGGACTACGAGCAGTACTTC

J gene: TRBJ2-7
clone size: .
V gene: TRBV11-2
D gene: .
CDR3 protein: CAGSLYRSSYEQYF
CDR3 DNA: TGTGCCGGCAGCTTATACAGGAGCTCCTACGAGCAGTACTTC

J gene: TRBJ1-6
clone size: .
V gene: TRBV7-9
D gene: .
CDR3 protein: CASSFIGGGSPLHF
CDR3 DNA: TGTGCCAGCAGCTTCATCGGGGGCGGTTCACCCCTCCACTTT